Below are 20 T cell receptor beta chains sequenced from a single sample in a study of cytomegalovirus exposure and HLA in healthy donors. Measured with immunoSEQ multiplex PCR; TCRdb has only the in-frame clones, and not every one. The data hold 200,000 to 300,000 clones, with approximately 84% observed a single time. Sequenced material: PBMCs. The receptors were sampled from a man between 18 and 35 years old in good health and CMV-seropositive.

The V gene is TRBV9, the J gene TRBJ2-5; 11 bases agree with TRBD1. Unmatched junction bases numbered 5, after V lost 2 bases and J lost 5 bases. This CDR3 contains 15 residues. Germline values: CDR1 SGDLS, CDR2 YYNGEE. CDR3: CASSVGTGGMETQYF. DNA of the CDR3: TGTGCCAGCAGCGTGGGGACAGGGGGGATGGAGACCCAGTACTTC.

The chain joins TRBV28 to TRBJ1-2; 11 bases are a match to TRBD1. CDR3 size: 15 residues. The junction had 5 bases not matched to a gene; V was cut back by 3 bases and J by 5 bases. Germline V gene lookup returns CDR1 MDHEN and CDR2 SYDVKM. As DNA, the CDR3 is TGTGCCAGCAGTTTCTGGACAGGGGGCAGGTATGGCTACACCTTC. Encoded protein: CASSFWTGGRYGYTF.

This clone was detected only a few times. The CDR3 sequence: CASSWGGTGAYEQYF. The CDR3 nucleotides read TGTGCCAGCAGCTGGGGGGGGACAGGGGCCTACGAGCAGTACTTC. J is TRBJ2-7 and V is TRBV7-2; 10 bases align to TRBD1. V dropped 4 bases and J dropped 2; count of bases not matched to a gene: 5. This CDR3 is built from 15 residues. Germline V CDR1 and CDR2: SGHTA, FQGNSA.

This chain connects TRBV4-2 to TRBJ1-2; D might be TRBD1 (5 bases). Germline CDR1 is LGHNA and CDR2 is YNFKEQ. Trimming took 2 bases from V and 3 from J, leaving 13 bases between them. This CDR3 region has 15 residues. This CDR3 is CASSQTYGGDYGYTF. The DNA for the CDR3 is TGTGCCAGCAGCCAAACCTATGGGGGGGACTATGGCTACACCTTC.

The chain combines TRBV7-8 with TRBJ1-2, with 8 bases that match TRBD1. This CDR3 has 15 amino acids. The germline V gene has CDR1 SGHVS and CDR2 FQNEAQ. Trimming cost V 6 bases and J 5 bases; bases outside gene matches: 11. This chain's CDR3 is CASSLRQGAGYGYTF. Written as DNA, the CDR3 is TGTGCCAGCAGTCTTCGGCAGGGGGCAGGGTATGGCTACACCTTC.

J is TRBJ2-1 and V is TRBV4-2; TRBD2 agrees at 7 bases. The CDR3 extends over 15 amino acids. V shed 0 bases and J 2 bases; nucleotides not matched to a gene: 1. Germline CDR1 reads LGHNA; CDR2 reads YNFKEQ. The CDR3 sequence is CASSQESGAYNEQFF. CDR3 coding DNA: TGTGCCAGCAGCCAAGAAAGCGGGGCCTACAATGAGCAGTTCTTC.

Regarding this clone: Additional DNA sequences in this sample encode the identical CDR3. The rearrangement links TRBV5-1 to TRBJ2-7; D gene uncertain. The ends were cut back, 4 bases at V and 2 bases at J, with 4 bases in the middle. The CDR3 runs 11 residues. In germline, CDR1 is SGHRS, CDR2 YFSETQ. The CDR3 DNA sequence: TGCGCCAGCAGCCTCGCCTACGAGCAGTACTTC. It encodes CASSLAYEQYF.

The chain uses TRBV29-1 and TRBJ1-2, with D hard to call. Per the germline V gene, CDR1 is SQVTM and CDR2 is ANQGSEA. Trimming removed 1 base from V and 8 bases from J, with 8 bases in between. The CDR3 has 11 residues. In nucleotides, the CDR3 is TGCAGCGTTGAAGTTAACTTAGGCTACACCTTC. Protein product: CSVEVNLGYTF.

The rearrangement joins TRBV5-1 to TRBJ2-5; D is uncertain. V lost 1 base and J 7 bases, leaving 17 bases between the germline ends. The germline gives CDR1 SGHRS, CDR2 YFSETQ. The CDR3 extends over 15 amino acids. The CDR3 here is CASSLTEETGGTQYF. DNA of the CDR3: TGCGCCAGCAGCTTGACCGAAGAGACGGGCGGGACCCAGTACTTC.

J is TRBJ2-6 and V is TRBV28; D is uncertain. This CDR3 is 16 amino acids long. The germline gives CDR1 MDHEN, CDR2 SYDVKM. Deletions cut 1 base from V and 0 bases from J, with 7 bases between. The CDR3 region has the DNA TGTGCCAGCAGTTTATTCGGAAACTCTGGGGCCAACGTCCTGACTTTC. The encoded protein is CASSLFGNSGANVLTF.

The chain is built from TRBV7-9 and TRBJ2-3; D is possibly TRBD1 or TRBD2 (5 bases each). V was shortened by 4 bases and J by 0 bases, with 11 bases between the two germline ends. CDR3 length: 15 amino acids. Germline CDR1 SEHNR, CDR2 FQNEAQ (reference sequence). DNA for the CDR3: TGTGCCAGCAGCTCTCAGTGGGGGAGCACAGATACGCAGTATTTT. It is translated as CASSSQWGSTDTQYF.

This chain connects TRBV7-2 to TRBJ2-2; perhaps TRBD2 as D (5 bases). The CDR3 length is 13 residues. V lost 3 bases to trimming and J lost 6 bases, with 8 bases between them. Germline values: CDR1 SGHTA, CDR2 FQGNSA. The CDR3 loop is CASSFQRAGELFF. In DNA form, the CDR3 reads TGTGCCAGCAGCTTCCAGAGGGCCGGGGAGCTGTTTTTT.

For this clone: The sample holds other DNA sequences that translate to the same CDR3. This chain uses TRBV4-1 with TRBJ2-7; possible D gene TRBD2, 6 bases. V shed 1 base and J shed 3 bases, with 7 bases lying between them. This CDR3 is 13 amino acids long. CDR1 is MGHRA, CDR2 YSYEKL, per germline. The CDR3 loop reads CASSQGGIYEQYF. DNA of the CDR3: TGCGCCAGCAGCCAAGGCGGGATCTACGAGCAGTACTTC.

V usage is TRBV5-4 and J usage is TRBJ2-5, with 7 bases that match TRBD2. The germline V gene encodes CDR1 SGHNT and CDR2 YYREEE (reference sequence). CDR3 length: 14 amino acids. V shed 4 bases and J 5 bases; nucleotides not matched to a gene: 8. CDR3 DNA: TGTGCCAGCAGCCCGCGCGGGGGACGGGAGACCCAGTACTTC. Its translation is CASSPRGGRETQYF.

The chain employs TRBV20-1 and TRBJ1-1; D unclear. The CDR3 loop spans 11 amino acids. V lost 3 bases, J lost 11 bases, and 13 bases lay in between. CDR1 and CDR2 from the germline V gene are DFQATT and SNEGSKA (reference sequence). CDR3 loop: CSASTPSYAFF. CDR3 DNA sequence: TGCAGTGCTAGCACACCAAGTTATGCTTTCTTT.

This clone has a handful of counts. The chain has TRBV19 and TRBJ2-4; tentative D call: TRBD2 (5 bases). V was shortened by 2 bases and J by 7 bases, with 9 bases between the two germline ends. The CDR3 consists of 13 residues. Per the germline V gene, CDR1 is LNHDA and CDR2 is SQIVND (reference sequence). The CDR3 nucleotides are TGTGCCAGTAGTATAAGCCGAGGGAACATTCAGTACTTC. It codes for CASSISRGNIQYF.

Written as DNA, the CDR3 is TGTGCCAGCAGTGACTACAGTCTTTATAGCAATCAGCCCCAGCATTTT. Translated, it gives CASSDYSLYSNQPQHF. This chain joins TRBV6-1 and TRBJ1-5; D gene uncertain. Trimming left V 3 bases short and J 0 bases short, with 12 bases between. This CDR3 has 16 amino acids. From germline, CDR1 is MNHNS and CDR2 SASEGT.

V is TRBV27 and J is TRBJ1-2, with D possibly TRBD1 on 5 matching bases. Deletions cut 6 bases from V and 4 bases from J, with 12 bases between. The V gene's germline CDR1 is MNHEY and CDR2 SMNVEV (reference sequence). CDR3 length: 13 amino acids. In DNA form, the CDR3 reads TGTGCCAGCAGCCGAGACAGAGCCTATGGCTACACCTTC. Translating it yields CASSRDRAYGYTF.

The chain has TRBV18 and TRBJ2-7, with 7 bases identical to TRBD1. The CDR3 runs to 15 residues. The trim removed 3 bases at V and 2 bases at J, leaving 7 bases unmatched. Germline assignment: CDR1 KGHSH and CDR2 LQKENI. Here the CDR3 reads CASSPYRQGTYEQYF. The CDR3 DNA reads TGTGCCAGCTCACCCTATCGACAGGGAACCTACGAGCAGTACTTC.

The V gene is TRBV2, the J gene TRBJ2-3; 7 bases are shared with TRBD1. The CDR3 has 12 amino acids. Germline V gives CDR1 SNHLY, CDR2 FYNNEI. The J segment lost 6 bases and the V segment lost 6 bases, leaving 3 bases of the junction unmatched. CDR3 loop: CASRPRGDTQYF. For the CDR3, the DNA is TGTGCCAGCAGACCCAGGGGGGATACGCAGTATTTT.